A selection of T cell receptor beta chains follows, all from one sample in a study of cytomegalovirus exposure and HLA in healthy donors. This table comes from immunoSEQ multiplex PCR, and its TCRdb copy is limited to in-frame clones, with some not included. Counted here are some 77,000 clones, roughly 80% occurring once; the ten biggest clones make up roughly 22%. The sequenced sample was PBMCs. These receptors came from a woman aged 40 to 49 in good health and CMV-seropositive. CDR3s include the opening cysteine and the closing phenylalanine or tryptophan. The D gene is left open where the match is weak. Size is stated for part of the rows, as once, few or many counts, or as a class when the clone is expanded.

v_gene,abundance,d_gene,len,j_gene,CDR3aa,CDR3nt
TRBV6-5,.,.,15,TRBJ1-2,CASSYSRASNYGYTF,TGTGCCAGCAGTTACTCGAGGGCATCTAACTATGGCTACACCTTC
TRBV30,.,TRBD1,14,TRBJ1-2,CAWKKTGSNYGYTF,TGTGCCTGGAAAAAGACAGGGTCGAACTATGGCTACACCTTC
TRBV29-1,few,.,13,TRBJ2-5,CSHGSGSHGTQYF,TGCAGTCACGGAAGCGGATCCCATGGGACCCAGTACTTC
TRBV25-1,.,TRBD1,13,TRBJ1-2,CASSVGQGSSYTF,TGTGCCAGCAGCGTAGGACAGGGTTCGAGCTACACCTTC
TRBV18,.,.,15,TRBJ2-7,CASARLGASSYEQYF,TGTGCCAGCGCACGCTTGGGCGCCTCCTCCTACGAGCAGTACTTC
TRBV6-1,.,.,18,TRBJ2-4,CASSGPFTGALTINIQYF,TGTGCCAGCAGTGGGCCCTTTACTGGAGCGTTGACCATAAACATTCAGTACTTC
TRBV7-4,.,.,16,TRBJ2-3,CASSLVVRTSTDTQYF,TGTGCCAGCAGCTTAGTTGTCAGGACTAGCACAGATACGCAGTATTTT
TRBV6-5,.,.,13,TRBJ1-2,CASSYVQGDGYTF,TGTGCCAGCAGTTATGTACAGGGAGATGGCTACACCTTC
TRBV7-2,.,.,12,TRBJ1-2,CASSPRTTGYTF,TGTGCCAGCAGCCCCAGGACAACTGGCTACACCTTC
TRBV6-1,.,.,15,TRBJ2-5,CASSEGTRNQETQYF,TGTGCCAGCAGTGAAGGGACACGAAATCAAGAGACCCAGTACTTC
TRBV27,.,TRBD1,15,TRBJ1-3,CASSLEGARGNTIYF,TGTGCCAGCAGTTTAGAGGGGGCGCGAGGAAACACCATATATTTT
TRBV9,.,.,15,TRBJ1-1,CASSAPGAGITEAFF,TGTGCCAGCAGCGCTCCAGGGGCAGGGATCACTGAAGCTTTCTTT
TRBV6-6,.,.,15,TRBJ1-3,CAHQRSHGSGNTIYF,TGTGCCCACCAACGGTCCCATGGCTCTGGAAACACCATATATTTT
TRBV18,.,.,14,TRBJ2-5,CASSPVFGQETQYF,TGTGCCAGCTCACCAGTGTTCGGCCAAGAGACCCAGTACTTC
TRBV4-2,.,.,15,TRBJ1-2,CASSQEQGNFYGYTF,TGTGCCAGCAGCCAAGAGCAGGGGAATTTCTATGGCTACACCTTC
TRBV28,.,.,15,TRBJ1-1,CASSSQGGADTEAFF,TGTGCCAGCAGTTCGCAGGGCGGGGCGGACACTGAAGCTTTCTTT
TRBV4-1,once,.,16,TRBJ2-3,CASSPTGLSSTDTQYF,TGCGCCAGCAGCCCGACAGGCTTATCTAGCACAGATACGCAGTATTTT
TRBV7-9,.,.,13,TRBJ1-3,CASVRAPGNTIYF,TGTGCCAGCGTGCGCGCCCCTGGAAACACCATATATTTT
TRBV9,.,.,13,TRBJ2-3,CASSTRHTDTQYF,TGTGCCAGCAGCACCCGACACACAGATACGCAGTATTTT
TRBV19,.,.,14,TRBJ2-7,CASSILGQNYEQYF,TGTGCCAGTAGTATTTTGGGGCAGAACTACGAGCAGTACTTC
TRBV2,.,.,14,TRBJ2-2,CASSEGLNTGELFF,TGTGCCAGCAGTGAAGGGCTGAACACCGGGGAGCTGTTTTTT
TRBV2,.,.,15,TRBJ1-3,CASRFEGGPGNTIYF,TGTGCCAGCAGGTTTGAAGGAGGTCCAGGAAACACCATATATTTT
TRBV21-1,.,.,15,TRBJ1-1,CASSTPGTGYTEAFF,TGTGCCAGCAGCACACCCGGGACAGGTTACACTGAAGCTTTCTTT
TRBV5-4,.,TRBD2,16,TRBJ2-7,CASSAQLAGFSYEQYF,TGTGCCAGCAGCGCTCAACTAGCGGGATTCTCATACGAGCAGTACTTC
TRBV5-1,.,.,16,TRBJ2-1,CASSLTSGIRNNEQFF,TGCGCCAGCAGCTTAACCAGCGGCATCAGAAACAATGAGCAGTTCTTC
TRBV5-1,.,TRBD2,18,TRBJ2-1,CASSLISSSGRAYNEQFF,TGCGCCAGCAGCTTGATCTCGTCTAGCGGGAGGGCCTACAATGAGCAGTTCTTC
TRBV25-1,.,.,15,TRBJ1-1,CASSEWAGSNTEAFF,TGTGCCAGCAGTGAATGGGCGGGGAGTAACACTGAAGCTTTCTTT
TRBV19,.,TRBD1,15,TRBJ1-1,CASSTGTGRDTEAFF,TGTGCCAGTAGTACGGGGACAGGGAGGGACACTGAAGCTTTCTTT
TRBV5-4,once,TRBD1,17,TRBJ2-5,CASSLGTRRDRKETQYF,TGTGCCAGCAGCTTGGGAACCCGCCGGGACAGAAAAGAGACCCAGTACTTC
TRBV4-1,.,.,17,TRBJ1-1,CASSQAQGFGRDTEAFF,TGCGCCAGCAGCCAAGCACAGGGTTTTGGAAGGGACACTGAAGCTTTCTTT
TRBV5-8,.,TRBD2,14,TRBJ2-5,CASSERGAGETQYF,TGTGCCAGCAGCGAGCGGGGGGCCGGGGAGACCCAGTACTTC
TRBV30,.,.,13,TRBJ1-2,CAWSPGFGYGYTF,TGTGCCTGGAGCCCAGGGTTTGGCTATGGCTACACCTTC
TRBV28,once,.,14,TRBJ2-1,CASSVTRPGNEQFF,TGTGCCAGCAGTGTGACTAGACCGGGTAATGAGCAGTTCTTC
TRBV4-1,.,TRBD1,15,TRBJ1-4,CASSQLGTGPEKLFF,TGCGCCAGCAGCCAACTGGGGACAGGGCCTGAAAAACTGTTTTTT
TRBV6-5,.,TRBD1,15,TRBJ2-1,CASKADRGPYNEQFF,TGTGCCAGCAAGGCGGACAGGGGGCCCTACAATGAGCAGTTCTTC
TRBV4-2,.,TRBD2,17,TRBJ2-1,CASSHAGLAGGNNEQFF,TGTGCCAGCAGCCACGCGGGATTAGCGGGGGGCAACAATGAGCAGTTCTTC
TRBV11-2,.,.,16,TRBJ2-7,CASSLVAPMVSYEQYF,TGTGCCAGCAGCTTAGTAGCCCCTATGGTCAGTTACGAGCAGTACTTC
TRBV5-1,.,TRBD2,17,TRBJ2-1,CASSAKIAGERFNEQFF,TGCGCCAGCAGCGCCAAAATAGCGGGAGAACGATTCAATGAGCAGTTCTTC
TRBV2,.,.,12,TRBJ2-7,CASKDSADEQYF,TGTGCCAGCAAAGACAGTGCGGACGAGCAGTACTTC
TRBV4-1,.,.,15,TRBJ1-1,CASSQDRGGGTEAFF,TGCGCCAGCAGCCAAGATCGCGGGGGAGGCACTGAAGCTTTCTTT
TRBV9,.,.,15,TRBJ2-3,CASSVEAGITDTQYF,TGTGCCAGCAGCGTAGAGGCGGGGATCACAGATACGCAGTATTTT
TRBV4-1,.,.,18,TRBJ1-3,CASSQVVLGVVSGNTIYF,TGCGCCAGCAGCCAAGTGGTTTTAGGGGTGGTCTCTGGAAACACCATATATTTT
TRBV19,.,.,12,TRBJ1-1,CASSIPGTEAFF,TGTGCCAGTAGTATACCCGGGACAGAAGCTTTCTTT
TRBV4-1,.,.,16,TRBJ2-1,CASSQDFSGGLNEQFF,TGCGCCAGCAGCCAGGACTTCTCCGGGGGGCTGAATGAGCAGTTCTTC
TRBV5-6,.,.,16,TRBJ1-1,CASSFGRLGEDTEAFF,TGTGCCAGCAGCTTCGGTCGGCTGGGGGAGGACACTGAAGCTTTCTTT
TRBV5-6,.,.,13,TRBJ2-7,CASSGTGTYEQYF,TGTGCCAGCAGCGGAACAGGGACCTACGAGCAGTACTTC
TRBV29-1,.,TRBD1,13,TRBJ1-2,CSVLKEGGATNTF,TGCAGCGTTCTTAAGGAAGGGGGCGCAACGAACACCTTC
TRBV7-9,.,.,15,TRBJ2-7,CASSLDRDSKYEQYF,TGTGCCAGCAGCTTAGACCGGGACTCGAAATACGAGCAGTACTTC
TRBV7-8,once,.,13,TRBJ2-3,CASSVEYTDTQYF,TGTGCCAGCAGCGTCGAGTACACAGATACGCAGTATTTT
TRBV5-4,.,.,16,TRBJ2-7,CASSPDGSGRTYEQYF,TGTGCCAGCAGCCCCGATGGTAGCGGAAGAACCTACGAGCAGTACTTC
TRBV27,.,TRBD2,16,TRBJ2-1,CASSPWTSVYNNEQFF,TGTGCCAGCAGTCCTTGGACTAGCGTTTACAACAATGAGCAGTTCTTC
TRBV5-4,once,TRBD2,17,TRBJ2-3,CASSLGTSGRNADTQYF,TGTGCCAGCAGCTTGGGAACTAGCGGGAGAAATGCAGATACGCAGTATTTT
TRBV18,.,.,13,TRBJ1-1,CASSPSINTEAFF,TGTGCCAGCTCACCGTCAATTAACACTGAAGCTTTCTTT
TRBV19,.,.,13,TRBJ1-1,CASSIDHNTEAFF,TGTGCCAGTAGTATAGATCATAACACTGAAGCTTTCTTT
TRBV6-1,.,TRBD1,14,TRBJ1-2,CASSQGQRAYGYTF,TGTGCCAGCAGTCAGGGACAGCGGGCCTATGGCTACACCTTC
TRBV11-2,few,.,11,TRBJ2-7,CASSLAYEQYF,TGTGCCAGCAGCTTAGCGTACGAGCAGTACTTC
TRBV29-1,.,.,14,TRBJ2-4,CSVRQGIAKNIQYF,TGCAGCGTAAGGCAGGGGATAGCCAAAAACATTCAGTACTTC
TRBV29-1,.,.,12,TRBJ2-2,CSVRSNTGELFF,TGCAGCGTTCGGTCGAACACCGGGGAGCTGTTTTTT
TRBV15,.,TRBD1,13,TRBJ2-3,CATSNLQGNTQYF,TGTGCCACCAGCAACCTACAGGGGAATACGCAGTATTTT